Shown below are 13 T cell receptor beta chains from a single sample sequenced in a study of blood T cell repertoires in COVID-19 (dated by TCRdb to about 2020). The method behind the library was the immunoSEQ multiplex PCR assay. Here the immuneACCESS table is served through TCRdb, limited to in-frame sequences with V and J called. Missing clones are a known gap in these copies; in checked studies unresolved V genes cover under half, and the rest lacks a known reason. The sample table shows approximately 210,000 clones, and almost 90% are seen once. The ten top clones hold about 15% of the sample. Sequenced input: PBMCs or T cells enriched from blood (not recorded which). The source of these receptors is a woman in her fifties or sixties with acute COVID-19.

The chain joins TRBV5-1 to TRBJ1-4; 7 bases agree with TRBD1. Germline V gives CDR1 SGHRS, CDR2 YFSETQ. This CDR3 is 18 amino acids long. The junction had 12 bases not matched to a gene; V was cut back by 0 bases and J by 4 bases. This chain's CDR3 is CASSLGSWGAGGNEKLFF. CDR3 nucleotides: TGCGCCAGCAGCTTGGGATCATGGGGAGCAGGGGGTAATGAAAAACTGTTTTTT.

The rearrangement links TRBV30 to TRBJ2-5; TRBD1 matches 7 bases. This CDR3 has 14 residues. In germline, CDR1 is GTSNPN, CDR2 SVGIG (reference sequence). Trimming at V came to 0 bases and at J to 5 bases, leaving 6 bases not matched to a gene. CDR3 sequence reads: CAWSVQGSFETQYF. CDR3 bases: TGTGCCTGGAGTGTACAGGGGTCGTTCGAGACCCAGTACTTC.

In DNA, the CDR3 is TGCAGCGTCCGGACAGGGCTGAACACTGAAGCTTTCTTT. Protein: CSVRTGLNTEAFF. The chain uses TRBV29-1 and TRBJ1-1; TRBD1 aligns across 8 bases. V lost 6 bases, J lost 0 bases, and 3 bases stayed unmatched. This CDR3 contains 13 residues. Germline V CDR1 and CDR2: SQVTM, ANQGSEA.

Here the CDR3 reads CSVVSGTGGTPGGEQYF. The CDR3 DNA sequence: TGCAGCGTTGTCTCCGGGACAGGGGGCACCCCGGGGGGCGAGCAGTACTTC. The chain combines TRBV29-1 with TRBJ2-7; 12 bases match TRBD1. Germline trimming cut 4 bases from V and 6 bases from J; bases unmatched to any gene: 16. Germline assignment: CDR1 SQVTM and CDR2 ANQGSEA. The CDR3 consists of 17 residues.

This chain connects TRBV7-2 to TRBJ2-3; 9 nucleotides match TRBD1. This CDR3 comprises 14 residues. Trimming removed 5 bases from V and 6 bases from J; junction bases left unmatched: 6. Germline CDR1 reads SGHTA; CDR2 reads FQGNSA. DNA of the CDR3: TGTGCCAGCAGCAAAGGACAGGGGATGGATACGCAGTATTTT. The encoded protein is CASSKGQGMDTQYF.

The chain joins TRBV6-4 to TRBJ1-2; D is perhaps TRBD1 (6 bases). The V gene lost 5 bases and the J gene lost 3 bases, with 16 bases spanning the gap. CDR1 MRHNA and CDR2 SNTAGT come from the germline V gene. This CDR3 is 15 amino acids long. The CDR3 DNA reads TGTGCCAGCAGTCCCTATGGGGGGGCTCACTATGGCTACACCTTC. Its translation: CASSPYGGAHYGYTF.

The chain is built from TRBV7-9 and TRBJ1-3; 7 bases align to TRBD1. Germline-derived CDR1 and CDR2 are SEHNR and FQNEAQ (reference sequence). The ends lost 5 bases at V and 3 bases at J; junction bases unmatched: 4. This CDR3 comprises 14 residues. CDR3 DNA: TGTGCCAGCAGCAAGGGGGACAGTGGAAACACCATATATTTT. It encodes CASSKGDSGNTIYF.

The chain has TRBV2 and TRBJ1-5; tentatively, D is TRBD1 (6 bases). Germline assignment: CDR1 SNHLY and CDR2 FYNNEI. The CDR3 has 15 residues. V gave up 6 bases and J gave up 6 bases, with 18 bases separating them. The CDR3 is CASRVIPGVGQPQHF. The CDR3 region has the DNA TGTGCCAGCAGAGTAATCCCAGGGGTAGGTCAGCCCCAGCATTTT.

The chain is built from TRBV10-3 and TRBJ1-1; D is possibly TRBD1 (5 bases). The ends were cut back, 3 bases at V and 9 bases at J, with 17 bases in the middle. This CDR3 is built from 14 residues. The germline V gene has CDR1 ENHRY and CDR2 SYGVKD. The CDR3 loop reads CAISESDSLRKAFF. The CDR3 nucleotides read TGTGCCATCAGTGAATCTGACAGCCTCCGAAAAGCTTTCTTT.

The chain links TRBV28 to TRBJ2-1; a possible D gene is TRBD2 (6 bases). The germline CDR1 and CDR2 sequences are MDHEN and SYDVKM. V was shortened by 7 bases and J by 6 bases, with 16 bases between the two germline ends. The CDR3 spans 14 residues. CDR3 protein: CASKRDLTSNEQFF. The CDR3, as DNA: TGTGCCAGCAAAAGGGACTTGACTTCCAATGAGCAGTTCTTC.

This sequence joins TRBV14 and TRBJ1-2; D possibly corresponds to TRBD1 (5 bases). The germline gives CDR1 SGHDN, CDR2 FVKESK. The CDR3 contains 17 residues. Trimming took off 0 bases at V and 3 bases at J, with 17 bases between the two ends. Written as DNA, the CDR3 is TGTGCCAGCAGCCAAGATTTATGGGACCGGGAGGACTATGGCTACACCTTC. Translated: CASSQDLWDREDYGYTF.

The genes are TRBV28 and TRBJ1-5; 7 nucleotides agree with TRBD1. V lost 3 bases, J lost 0 bases, and 11 bases stayed unmatched. Germline V gene data show CDR1 as MDHEN and CDR2 as SYDVKM. The CDR3 sequence is 18 residues long. CDR3 sequence reads: CASSFPRRGLYSNQPQHF. The DNA for the CDR3 is TGTGCCAGCAGTTTCCCCCGGAGGGGGCTGTATAGCAATCAGCCCCAGCATTTT.

The chain is built from TRBV10-3 and TRBJ2-7, with D unclear. CDR1 and CDR2 from the germline V gene are ENHRY and SYGVKD. This CDR3 region has 11 residues. V was clipped by 8 bases and J by 3 bases, with 8 bases between them. CDR3: CAIGDNYEQYF. The CDR3 DNA follows: TGTGCCATCGGCGACAACTACGAGCAGTACTTC.